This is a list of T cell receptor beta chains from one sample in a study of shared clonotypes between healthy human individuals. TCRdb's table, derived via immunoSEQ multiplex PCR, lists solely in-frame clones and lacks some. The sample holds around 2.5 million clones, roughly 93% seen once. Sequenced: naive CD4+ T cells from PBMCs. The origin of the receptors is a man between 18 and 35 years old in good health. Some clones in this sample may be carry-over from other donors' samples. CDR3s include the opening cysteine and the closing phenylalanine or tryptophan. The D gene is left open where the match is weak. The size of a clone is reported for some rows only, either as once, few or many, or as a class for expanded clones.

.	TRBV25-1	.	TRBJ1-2	TGTGCCAGCAGTGGAGACAGCTATGGCTACACCTTC	CASSGDSYGYTF
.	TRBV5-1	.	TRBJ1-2	TGCGCCAGCAGCTTGGCTACTATGGGCTACACCTTC	CASSLATMGYTF
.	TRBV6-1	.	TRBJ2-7	TGTGCCAGCAGTGATCCCCCACCCAGCGTCTACGAGCAGTACTTC	CASSDPPPSVYEQYF
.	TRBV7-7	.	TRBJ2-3	TGTGCCAGCAGCTTGAACCCGGGACGTAACACAGATACGCAGTATTTT	CASSLNPGRNTDTQYF
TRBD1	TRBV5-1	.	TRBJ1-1	TGCGCCAGCAGCTTGGTGGCAGGGGGCCCTTTTGAAGCTTTCTTT	CASSLVAGGPFEAFF
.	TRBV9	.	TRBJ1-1	TGTGCCAGCAGCGTAGAGGCAAGGAACACTGAAGCTTTCTTT	CASSVEARNTEAFF
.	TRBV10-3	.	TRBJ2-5	TGTGCCATCAGTGAGCCCCTGGGTGAAGGGGCAACCAAAGAGACCCAGTACTTC	CAISEPLGEGATKETQYF
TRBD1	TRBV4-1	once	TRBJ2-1	TGCGCCAGCAGCCGGGGACAGGGCCGATCCCTAAACAATGAGCAGTTCTTC	CASSRGQGRSLNNEQFF
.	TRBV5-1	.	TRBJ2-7	TGCGCCAGCAGCCTTCGGGCAGGTTGGGGCGAGCAGTACTTC	CASSLRAGWGEQYF
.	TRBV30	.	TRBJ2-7	TGTGCCTGGAGTGCCCTGGTGGAGCAGTACTTC	CAWSALVEQYF
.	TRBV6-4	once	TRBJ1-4	TGTGCCAGCAGTAGGGGTGTACGTGAAAAACTGTTTTTT	CASSRGVREKLFF
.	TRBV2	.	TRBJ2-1	TGTGCCAGCGTGACGGGAGAGGGAAATGAGCAGTTCTTC	CASVTGEGNEQFF
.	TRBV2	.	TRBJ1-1	TGTGCCAGCAGCTCCGGACAACCGAAAGGGGCTTTCTTT	CASSSGQPKGAFF
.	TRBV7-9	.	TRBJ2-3	TGTGCCAGCAGCTTATCGGGCGGTACAGGCACAGATACGCAGTATTTT	CASSLSGGTGTDTQYF
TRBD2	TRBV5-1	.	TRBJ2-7	TGCGCCAGCAGCTTGGCCCTACTAGCGCTCAATTACGAGCAGTACTTC	CASSLALLALNYEQYF
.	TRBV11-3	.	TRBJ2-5	TGTGCCAGCAGCTTAGGCGGACGAGACCAAGAGACCCAGTACTTC	CASSLGGRDQETQYF
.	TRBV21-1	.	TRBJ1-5	TGTGCCAGCAGCGGGCCCGATCGTACCGGGCCCCAGCATTTT	CASSGPDRTGPQHF
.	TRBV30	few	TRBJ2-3	TGTGCCTGGAGTGTACAATTAGGGACAGATACGCAGTATTTT	CAWSVQLGTDTQYF
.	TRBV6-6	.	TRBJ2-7	TGTGCCAGCAGTTACTCGTACTCCTCTTTTCACTACGAGCAGTACTTC	CASSYSYSSFHYEQYF
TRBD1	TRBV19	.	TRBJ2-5	TGTGCCAGTAGTCCCACACAGGGGGCGGTGAGAGAGACCCAGTACTTC	CASSPTQGAVRETQYF
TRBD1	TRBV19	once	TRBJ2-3	TGTGCCAGTAGTCCGTTCCGGGACAGGGGTTTGGCAGATACGCAGTATTTT	CASSPFRDRGLADTQYF
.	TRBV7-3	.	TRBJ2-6	TGTGCCAGCAGCTTATTCGCGTCGGCATTCAGCTCTGGGGCCAACGTCCTGACTTTC	CASSLFASAFSSGANVLTF
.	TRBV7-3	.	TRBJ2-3	TGTGCCAGCAGCTTAACCCCCGATGCGCAGTATTTT	CASSLTPDAQYF
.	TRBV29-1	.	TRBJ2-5	TGCAGCGTTGAAAGTCGGTTAAGGCGGGACCGGAGGGAGACCCAGTACTTC	CSVESRLRRDRRETQYF
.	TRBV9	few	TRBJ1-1	TGTGCCAGCAGCGTAGGCGCAGGGAGGAACACTGAAGCTTTCTTT	CASSVGAGRNTEAFF
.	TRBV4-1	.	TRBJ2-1	TGCGCCAGCAGCTTCGCGGGTAGCTCCTACAATGAGCAGTTCTTC	CASSFAGSSYNEQFF
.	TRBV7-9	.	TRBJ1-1	TGTGCCAGCAGCTTATTTCAGGGCATGAACACTGAAGCTTTCTTT	CASSLFQGMNTEAFF
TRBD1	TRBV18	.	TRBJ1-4	TGTGCCAGCTCACTGATGGGGACAGGGTCTGGTGAAAAACTGTTTTTT	CASSLMGTGSGEKLFF
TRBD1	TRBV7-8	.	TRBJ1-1	TGCGCCAGCAGCTTAACAGGGGGCACTGAAGCTTTCTTT	CASSLTGGTEAFF
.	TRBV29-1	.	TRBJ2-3	TGCAGCGATAAAATATGGGGGTCTGATACGCAGTATTTT	CSDKIWGSDTQYF
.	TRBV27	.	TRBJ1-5	TGTGCCAGGTTCAGGGTTGAGAGCAATCAGCCCCAGCATTTT	CARFRVESNQPQHF
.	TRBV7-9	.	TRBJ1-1	TGTGCCAGCAGCTTAGAAGGGATAACTGAAGCTTTCTTT	CASSLEGITEAFF
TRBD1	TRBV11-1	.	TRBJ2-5	TGTGCCAGCAGCAACACAGGGGCGAGTGGGACCCAGTACTTC	CASSNTGASGTQYF
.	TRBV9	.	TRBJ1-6	TGTGCCAGCAGCGCATACGGACAGATGAATTCACCCCTCCACTTT	CASSAYGQMNSPLHF
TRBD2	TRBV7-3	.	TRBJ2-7	TGTGCCAGCAGCCCCCGACTAGCGGGGCGATACGAGCAGTACTTC	CASSPRLAGRYEQYF
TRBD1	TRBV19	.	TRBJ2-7	TGTGCCAGTAGTATAGATTTCGGGACAGGGTTTGACGAGCAGTACTTC	CASSIDFGTGFDEQYF
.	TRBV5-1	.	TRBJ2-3	TGCGCCAGCAGCCACGCAGGGGACACGCAGTATTTT	CASSHAGDTQYF
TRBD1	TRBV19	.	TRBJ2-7	TGTGCCAGTAAGGACAGGGGCCTCTCCTACGAGCAGTACTTC	CASKDRGLSYEQYF
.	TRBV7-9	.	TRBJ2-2	TGTGCCAGCAGCTTCACGGGATCGAACACCGGGGAGCTGTTTTTT	CASSFTGSNTGELFF
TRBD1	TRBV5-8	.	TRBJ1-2	TGTGCCAGCAGCTTGGTAGGACAGGGCTATGGCTACACCTTC	CASSLVGQGYGYTF
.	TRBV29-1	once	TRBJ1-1	TGCAGCGTCCGAGAAGGGTCCGGGAACACTGAAGCTTTCTTT	CSVREGSGNTEAFF
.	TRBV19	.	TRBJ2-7	TGTGCCAGTAGCCACTCCCCGACAGGTTACGACGAGCAGTACTTC	CASSHSPTGYDEQYF
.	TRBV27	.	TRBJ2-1	TGTGCCAGCAGTCCTCAGGGTCCCGGGTCTGAGCAGTTCTTC	CASSPQGPGSEQFF
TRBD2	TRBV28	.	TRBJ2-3	TGTGCCAGCAGTTTAGGCGGGAGGGCCGGGGGAGATACGCAGTATTTT	CASSLGGRAGGDTQYF
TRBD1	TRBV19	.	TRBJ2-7	TGTGCCAGTAGCCCTTACCCGACAGGGACGCTGCACGAGCAGTACTTC	CASSPYPTGTLHEQYF
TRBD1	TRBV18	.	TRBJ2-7	TGTGCCAGCTCACCCGACAGGGGGACGGGGGAGCAGTACTTC	CASSPDRGTGEQYF
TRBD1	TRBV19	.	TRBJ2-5	TGTGCCAGTAGTCCTACGGGACAGGGGGCTCGAGAGACCCAGTACTTC	CASSPTGQGARETQYF
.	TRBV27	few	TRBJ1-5	TGTGCCAGCAGTTTATCCGGGGGAGATCAGCCCCAGCATTTT	CASSLSGGDQPQHF
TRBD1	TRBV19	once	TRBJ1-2	TGTGCCAGTAGTATAGCTCAGGGGGCGAAATGGCCCGCTGGCTACACCTTC	CASSIAQGAKWPAGYTF
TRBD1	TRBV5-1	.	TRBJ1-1	TGCGCCAGCAGCGGGGGACCAGGGGGCGTGAACACTGAAGCTTTCTTT	CASSGGPGGVNTEAFF
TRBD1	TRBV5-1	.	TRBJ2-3	TGCGCCAGCAGCGACCGGACAGGGAACACAGATACGCAGTATTTT	CASSDRTGNTDTQYF
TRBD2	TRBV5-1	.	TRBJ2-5	TGCGCCAGTAAGATAGCGGGTGTGGGCGAGACCCAGTACTTC	CASKIAGVGETQYF
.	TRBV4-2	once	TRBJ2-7	TGTGCCAGCAGCCAGGGGGGTGGGGGTCTAAGGGAGCAGTACTTC	CASSQGGGGLREQYF
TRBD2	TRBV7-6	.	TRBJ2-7	TGTGCCAGCAGCCCGATAGCGGGAGGGACCTACGAGCAGTACTTC	CASSPIAGGTYEQYF
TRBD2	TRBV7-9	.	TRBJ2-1	TGTGCCAGCAGCCAGACGGGACTAGTCGGGCATGAGCAGTTCTTC	CASSQTGLVGHEQFF
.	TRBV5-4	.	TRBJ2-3	TGTGCCAGCAGCAACCACCAGGGATTTACGCAGTATTTT	CASSNHQGFTQYF
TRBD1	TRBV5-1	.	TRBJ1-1	TGCGCCAGCAGCCTGGACAGGGTTAACACTGAAGCTTTCTTT	CASSLDRVNTEAFF
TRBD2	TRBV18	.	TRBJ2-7	TGTGCCAGCTCCCGGGGGACTAGCGGGACCTACGAGCAGTACTTC	CASSRGTSGTYEQYF
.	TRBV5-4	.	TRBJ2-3	TGTGCCAGCAGCTTGGGGGTCGGAAGAACAGATACGCAGTATTTT	CASSLGVGRTDTQYF